This T cell receptor beta chain came from a study of blood T cell repertoires in COVID-19. Sequenced by immunoSEQ multiplex PCR; TCRdb stores in-frame clones only, minus some. The repertoire holds some 240,000 clones, with roughly 84% as singletons. The V and J ends lost 4 bases and 4 bases, in that order; junction bases with no gene match: 5. In germline, CDR1 is SGHRS, CDR2 YFSETQ. The CDR3 contains 14 residues. This TCR was sampled from a woman in her thirties or forties who had recovered from COVID-19. The source material was peripheral blood. This chain joins TRBV5-1 and TRBJ2-5; 9 nucleotides match TRBD1. The CDR3 region is CASSPEDRGETQYF. The CDR3 DNA follows: TGCGCCAGCAGCCCGGAGGACAGGGGAGAGACCCAGTACTTC.